These T cell receptor beta chains were read from a single sample in a study of CD8 T cells in Susac syndrome. MiXCR, run by TCRdb on the immunoSEQ multiplex PCR reads, gives a single entry per CDR3 protein. The table includes approximately 300,000 distinct CDR3 sequences, 70% to 90% detected once. Sample: CD8+ T cells from PBMCs. These receptors came from a human donor with multiple sclerosis. CDR3s include the opening cysteine and the closing phenylalanine or tryptophan. Each record gives: V gene, D gene, J gene, clone size, CDR3 protein, CDR3 DNA. A D gene is named only where the DNA matches it firmly. Clone size is given for some rows only: seen once, a few or many times, or a class if the clone is expanded.

V: TRBV27
D: .
J: TRBJ2-4
size: .
CDR3: CASSTRSGTLAKNIQYF
DNA: TGTGCCAGCAGTACGAGGAGCGGGACATTAGCCAAAAACATTCAGTACTTC

V: TRBV4-3
D: TRBD1
J: TRBJ2-1
size: .
CDR3: CASSQEDRVLINEQFF
DNA: TGCGCCAGCAGCCAAGAAGACAGGGTATTAATCAATGAGCAGTTCTTC

V: TRBV12-3/TRBV12-4
D: TRBD2
J: TRBJ2-3
size: once
CDR3: CASSFLGLAGVTDTQYF
DNA: TGTGCCAGCAGTTTCCTAGGACTAGCGGGGGTCACAGATACGCAGTATTTT

V: TRBV2
D: .
J: TRBJ2-1
size: .
CDR3: CASRGVNNNEQFF
DNA: TGTGCCAGCAGAGGGGTCAACAACAATGAGCAGTTCTTC

V: TRBV7-9
D: TRBD2
J: TRBJ2-7
size: .
CDR3: CASSSGLAGIYEQYF
DNA: TGTGCCAGCTCCTCCGGACTAGCGGGGATCTACGAGCAGTACTTC

V: TRBV27
D: .
J: TRBJ2-7
size: .
CDR3: CASSPLPALGGEQYF
DNA: TGTGCCAGCAGTCCGCTCCCGGCGCTGGGAGGCGAGCAGTACTTC

V: TRBV9
D: TRBD2
J: TRBJ2-7
size: .
CDR3: CASSVGDGGAYEQYF
DNA: TGTGCCAGCAGCGTAGGGGACGGGGGGGCCTACGAGCAGTACTTC

V: TRBV6-2/TRBV6-3
D: TRBD2
J: TRBJ2-1
size: .
CDR3: CASNHPAPGGLYNEQFF
DNA: TGTGCCAGCAACCACCCCGCCCCGGGGGGGCTGTACAATGAGCAGTTCTTC

V: TRBV7-3
D: .
J: TRBJ2-3
size: .
CDR3: CASSPFASSDTQYF
DNA: TGTGCCAGCAGCCCGTTCGCGTCATCAGATACGCAGTATTTT

V: TRBV6-6
D: TRBD1
J: TRBJ1-4
size: .
CDR3: CASSRTGLDEKLFF
DNA: TGTGCCAGCTCCCGGACAGGTCTGGATGAAAAACTGTTTTTT

V: TRBV28
D: TRBD2
J: TRBJ2-3
size: .
CDR3: CASSSPPFGGGDTQYF
DNA: TGTGCCAGCAGTTCCCCACCGTTTGGGGGGGGAGATACGCAGTATTTT

V: TRBV28
D: .
J: TRBJ2-2
size: .
CDR3: CASSLLSSLSNTGELFF
DNA: TGTGCCAGCAGTTTATTGAGTAGCCTGTCGAACACCGGGGAGCTGTTTTTT

V: TRBV2
D: .
J: TRBJ1-1
size: .
CDR3: CASKPGNTEAFF
DNA: TGTGCCAGCAAACCCGGGAACACTGAAGCTTTCTTT

V: TRBV29-1
D: .
J: TRBJ1-2
size: .
CDR3: CSVGPQGAYGYTF
DNA: TGCAGCGTTGGCCCACAGGGCGCCTATGGCTACACCTTC

V: TRBV6-1
D: .
J: TRBJ2-7
size: .
CDR3: CASRGGDGYEQYF
DNA: TGTGCCAGCAGGGGCGGGGACGGCTACGAGCAGTACTTC

V: TRBV19
D: .
J: TRBJ2-1
size: .
CDR3: CASSIGLGNEQFF
DNA: TGTGCCAGTAGTATAGGTTTGGGCAATGAGCAGTTCTTC

V: TRBV3-1
D: .
J: TRBJ1-2
size: .
CDR3: CASSQDRRTASNYGYTF
DNA: TGTGCCAGCAGCCAAGATAGGAGGACAGCATCTAACTATGGCTACACCTTC

V: TRBV5-6
D: TRBD2
J: TRBJ2-1
size: .
CDR3: CASSLDPGTSGGYNEQFF
DNA: TGTGCCAGCAGCTTGGACCCCGGGACTAGCGGGGGGTACAATGAGCAGTTCTTC

V: TRBV9
D: TRBD1
J: TRBJ1-2
size: .
CDR3: CASSVALGTGTYGYTF
DNA: TGTGCCAGCAGCGTAGCCCTGGGGACAGGGACTTATGGCTACACCTTC

V: TRBV19
D: TRBD1
J: TRBJ1-1
size: .
CDR3: CASSISRDRSWGENTEAFF
DNA: TGTGCCAGTAGTATCTCGAGGGACAGGAGTTGGGGGGAGAACACTGAAGCTTTCTTT

V: TRBV20-1
D: .
J: TRBJ2-1
size: .
CDR3: CSATGSTVYNEQFF
DNA: TGCAGTGCTACGGGGAGTACGGTATACAATGAGCAGTTCTTC

V: TRBV24-1
D: .
J: TRBJ1-1
size: few
CDR3: CATSDLEPQGAFF
DNA: TGTGCCACCAGTGATTTGGAGCCGCAGGGAGCTTTCTTT

V: TRBV27
D: .
J: TRBJ2-7
size: .
CDR3: CASSLEASLVREQYF
DNA: TGTGCCAGCAGTTTAGAGGCGAGCCTCGTTAGGGAGCAGTACTTC

V: TRBV2
D: TRBD2
J: TRBJ2-1
size: .
CDR3: CASISGNLYNEQFF
DNA: TGTGCCAGCATTAGCGGGAACCTCTACAATGAGCAGTTCTTC

V: TRBV5-6
D: TRBD2
J: TRBJ2-7
size: .
CDR3: CASSRGSGVQEQYF
DNA: TGTGCCAGCAGCCGGGGAAGCGGGGTTCAGGAGCAGTACTTC

V: TRBV5-1
D: .
J: TRBJ2-2
size: .
CDR3: CASKGPQNTGELFF
DNA: TGCGCCAGCAAGGGGCCCCAAAACACCGGGGAGCTGTTTTTT

V: TRBV7-9
D: .
J: TRBJ1-1
size: .
CDR3: CANSPGGLLNTEAFF
DNA: TGTGCCAACTCCCCCGGGGGACTTTTGAACACTGAAGCTTTCTTT

V: TRBV7-3
D: TRBD2
J: TRBJ2-5
size: .
CDR3: CASSLTGRTSAKETQYF
DNA: TGTGCCAGCAGCTTAACGGGACGGACTAGCGCGAAAGAGACCCAGTACTTC

V: TRBV29-1
D: .
J: TRBJ2-3
size: .
CDR3: CSVGIYTDTQYF
DNA: TGCAGCGTTGGGATCTACACAGATACGCAGTATTTT

V: TRBV4-3
D: .
J: TRBJ2-6
size: .
CDR3: CASSTLWVSGANVLTF
DNA: TGCGCCAGCAGCACATTGTGGGTCTCTGGGGCCAACGTCCTGACTTTC